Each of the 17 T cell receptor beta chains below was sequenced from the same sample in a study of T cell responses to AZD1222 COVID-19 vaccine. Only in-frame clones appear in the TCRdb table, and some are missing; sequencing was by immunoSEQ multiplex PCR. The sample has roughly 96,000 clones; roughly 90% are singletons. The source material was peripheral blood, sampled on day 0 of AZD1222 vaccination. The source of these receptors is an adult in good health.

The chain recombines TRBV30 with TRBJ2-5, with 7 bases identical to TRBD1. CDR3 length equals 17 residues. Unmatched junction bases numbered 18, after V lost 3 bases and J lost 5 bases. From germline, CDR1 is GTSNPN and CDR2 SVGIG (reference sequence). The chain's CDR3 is CAWRSRPGQRSRETQYF. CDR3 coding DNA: TGTGCCTGGAGAAGTCGGCCGGGACAGCGGAGTAGGGAGACCCAGTACTTC. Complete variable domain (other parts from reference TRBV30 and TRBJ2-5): SQTIHQWPATLVQPVGSPLSLECTVEGTSNPNLYWYRQAAGRGLQLLFYSVGIGQISSEVPQNLSASRPQDRQFILSSKKLLLSDSGFYLCAWRSRPGQRSRETQYFGPGTRLLVL.

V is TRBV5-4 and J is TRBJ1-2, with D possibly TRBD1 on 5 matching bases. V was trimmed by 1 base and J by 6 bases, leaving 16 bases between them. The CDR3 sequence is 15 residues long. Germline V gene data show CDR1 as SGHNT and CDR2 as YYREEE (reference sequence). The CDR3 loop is CASSLFGGGRDGYTF. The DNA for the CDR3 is TGTGCCAGCAGCTTGTTCGGGGGAGGTAGAGATGGCTACACCTTC.

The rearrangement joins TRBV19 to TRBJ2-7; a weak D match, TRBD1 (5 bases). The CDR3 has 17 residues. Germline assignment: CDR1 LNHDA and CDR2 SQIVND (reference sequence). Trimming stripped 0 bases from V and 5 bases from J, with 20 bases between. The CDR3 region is CASSIDLNMGQSNEQYF. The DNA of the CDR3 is TGTGCCAGTAGTATAGATCTGAATATGGGGCAGAGCAACGAGCAGTACTTC.

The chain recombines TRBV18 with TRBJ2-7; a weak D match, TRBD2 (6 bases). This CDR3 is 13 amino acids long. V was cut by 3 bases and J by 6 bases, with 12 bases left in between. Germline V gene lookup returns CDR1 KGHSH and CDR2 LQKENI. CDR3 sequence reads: CASSPREGGEQYF. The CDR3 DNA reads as TGTGCCAGCTCACCGCGAGAGGGAGGCGAGCAGTACTTC.

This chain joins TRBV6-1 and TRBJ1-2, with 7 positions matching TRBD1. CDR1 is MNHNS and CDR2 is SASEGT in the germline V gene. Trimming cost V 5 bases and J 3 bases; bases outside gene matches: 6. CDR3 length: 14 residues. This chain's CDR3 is CASSPRQGYYGYTF. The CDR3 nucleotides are TGTGCCAGCAGTCCCAGACAGGGCTACTATGGCTACACCTTC.

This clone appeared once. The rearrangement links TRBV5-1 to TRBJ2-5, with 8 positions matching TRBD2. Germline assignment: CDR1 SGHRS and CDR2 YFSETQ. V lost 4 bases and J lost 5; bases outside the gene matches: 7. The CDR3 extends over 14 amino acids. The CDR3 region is CASSDRLAKETQYF. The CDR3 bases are TGCGCCAGCAGCGATCGACTAGCGAAGGAGACCCAGTACTTC. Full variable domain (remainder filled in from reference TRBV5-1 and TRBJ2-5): KAGVTQTPRYLIKTRGQQVTLSCSPISGHRSVSWYQQTPGQGLQFLFEYFSETQRNKGNFPGRFSGRQFSNSRSEMNVSTLELGDSALYLCASSDRLAKETQYFGPGTRLLVL.

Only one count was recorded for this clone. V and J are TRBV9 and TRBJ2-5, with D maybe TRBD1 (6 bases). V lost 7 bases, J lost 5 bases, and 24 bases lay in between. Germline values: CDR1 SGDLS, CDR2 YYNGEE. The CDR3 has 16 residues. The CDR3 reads CASAPRVGAAGETQYF. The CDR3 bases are TGTGCCAGCGCCCCTCGGGTGGGGGCCGCGGGCGAGACCCAGTACTTC.

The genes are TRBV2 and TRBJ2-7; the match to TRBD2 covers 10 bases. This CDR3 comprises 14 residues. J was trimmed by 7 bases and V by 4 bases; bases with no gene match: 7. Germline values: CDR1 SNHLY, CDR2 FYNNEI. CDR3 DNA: TGTGCCAGCAGTGTCGAGCGGGAGGGTGGGGAGCAGTACTTC. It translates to CASSVEREGGEQYF.

The DNA for the CDR3 is TGTGCCACCAGTGATTTTTCCACCGGGACTAGCGGGAGGGATGATACGCAGTATTTT. This encodes CATSDFSTGTSGRDDTQYF. This chain joins TRBV24-1 and TRBJ2-3; 16 positions agree with TRBD2. The ends lost 1 base at V and 6 bases at J; junction bases unmatched: 9. The CDR3 length is 19 residues. The germline gives CDR1 KGHDR, CDR2 SFDVKD.

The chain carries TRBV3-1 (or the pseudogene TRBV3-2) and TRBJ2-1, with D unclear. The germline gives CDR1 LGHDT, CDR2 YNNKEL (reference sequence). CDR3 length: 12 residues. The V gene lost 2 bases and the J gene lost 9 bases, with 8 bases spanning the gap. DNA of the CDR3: TGTGCCAGCAGCCAATACGACGTTGAGCAGTTCTTC. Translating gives CASSQYDVEQFF.

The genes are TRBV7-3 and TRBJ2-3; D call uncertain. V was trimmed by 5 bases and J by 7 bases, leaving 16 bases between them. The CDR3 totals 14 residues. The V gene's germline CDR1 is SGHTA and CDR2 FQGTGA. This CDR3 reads CASSPLPISNTQYF. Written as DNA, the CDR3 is TGTGCCAGCAGCCCACTCCCTATTTCTAATACGCAGTATTTT.

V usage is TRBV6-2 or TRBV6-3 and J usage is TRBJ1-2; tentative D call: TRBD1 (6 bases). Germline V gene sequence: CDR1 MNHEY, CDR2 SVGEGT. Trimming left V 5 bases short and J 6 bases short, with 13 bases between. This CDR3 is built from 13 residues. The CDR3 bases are TGTGCCAGCAGTCTGACAGGTTGGGATGGCTACACCTTC. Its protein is CASSLTGWDGYTF.

The CDR3 coding sequence is TGCGCCAGCAGCTTGCTGCAGGGTGGGACCTACGAGCAGTACTTC. It yields the protein CASSLLQGGTYEQYF. The chain joins TRBV5-1 to TRBJ2-7; a weak D match, TRBD1 (5 bases). Germline CDR1 is SGHRS and CDR2 is YFSETQ. Trimming removed 1 base from V and 2 bases from J, with 13 bases in between. The CDR3 is 15 amino acids. Complete variable domain (other parts from reference TRBV5-1 and TRBJ2-7): KAGVTQTPRYLIKTRGQQVTLSCSPISGHRSVSWYQQTPGQGLQFLFEYFSETQRNKGNFPGRFSGRQFSNSRSEMNVSTLELGDSALYLCASSLLQGGTYEQYFGPGTRLTVT.

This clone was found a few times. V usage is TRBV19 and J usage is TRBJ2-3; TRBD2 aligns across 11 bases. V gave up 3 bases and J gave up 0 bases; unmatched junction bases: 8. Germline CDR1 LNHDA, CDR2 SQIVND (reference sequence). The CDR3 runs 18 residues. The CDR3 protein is CASSISLAGGPSTDTQYF. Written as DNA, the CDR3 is TGTGCCAGTAGTATTAGTCTAGCGGGAGGCCCTAGCACAGATACGCAGTATTTT.

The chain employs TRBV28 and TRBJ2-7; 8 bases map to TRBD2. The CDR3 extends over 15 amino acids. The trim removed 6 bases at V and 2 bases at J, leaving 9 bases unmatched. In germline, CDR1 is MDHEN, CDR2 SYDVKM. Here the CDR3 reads CASRGAGTRTYEQYF. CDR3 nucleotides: TGTGCCAGCAGAGGTGCGGGGACTAGGACCTACGAGCAGTACTTC.

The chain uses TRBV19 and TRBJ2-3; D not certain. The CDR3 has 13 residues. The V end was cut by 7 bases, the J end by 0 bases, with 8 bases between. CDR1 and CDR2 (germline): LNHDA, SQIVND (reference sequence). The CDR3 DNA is TGTGCCAGTATTCATCCAAGCACAGATACGCAGTATTTT. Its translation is CASIHPSTDTQYF. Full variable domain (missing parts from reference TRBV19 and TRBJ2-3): DGGITQSPKYLFRKEGQNVTLSCEQNLNHDAMYWYRQDPGQGLRLIYYSQIVNDFQKGDIAEGYSVSREKKESFPLTVTSAQKNPTAFYLCASIHPSTDTQYFGPGTRLTVL.

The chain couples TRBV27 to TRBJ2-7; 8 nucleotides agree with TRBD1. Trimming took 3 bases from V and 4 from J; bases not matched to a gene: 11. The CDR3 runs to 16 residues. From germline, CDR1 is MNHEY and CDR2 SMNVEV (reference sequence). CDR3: CASSFQGAGGRYEQYF. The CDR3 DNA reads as TGTGCCAGCAGTTTCCAAGGGGCAGGGGGCCGGTACGAGCAGTACTTC.